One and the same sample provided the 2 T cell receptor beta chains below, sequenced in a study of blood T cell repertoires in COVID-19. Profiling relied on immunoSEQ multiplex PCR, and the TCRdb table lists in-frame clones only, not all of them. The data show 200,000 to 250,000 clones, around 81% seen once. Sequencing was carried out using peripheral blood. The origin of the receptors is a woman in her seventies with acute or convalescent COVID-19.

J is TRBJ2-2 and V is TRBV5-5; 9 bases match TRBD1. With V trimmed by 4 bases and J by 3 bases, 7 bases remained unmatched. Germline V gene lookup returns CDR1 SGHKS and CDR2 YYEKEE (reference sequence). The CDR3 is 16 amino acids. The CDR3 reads CASSTAGTGYTGELFF. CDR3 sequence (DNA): TGTGCCAGCAGCACAGCCGGGACAGGGTACACCGGGGAGCTGTTTTTT.

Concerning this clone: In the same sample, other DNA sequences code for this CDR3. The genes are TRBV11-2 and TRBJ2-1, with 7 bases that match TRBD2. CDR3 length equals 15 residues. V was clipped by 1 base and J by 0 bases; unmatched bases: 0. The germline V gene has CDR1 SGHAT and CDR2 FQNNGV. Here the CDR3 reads CASSLGGGSYNEQFF. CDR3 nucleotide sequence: TGTGCCAGCAGCTTAGGCGGGGGCTCCTACAATGAGCAGTTCTTC.